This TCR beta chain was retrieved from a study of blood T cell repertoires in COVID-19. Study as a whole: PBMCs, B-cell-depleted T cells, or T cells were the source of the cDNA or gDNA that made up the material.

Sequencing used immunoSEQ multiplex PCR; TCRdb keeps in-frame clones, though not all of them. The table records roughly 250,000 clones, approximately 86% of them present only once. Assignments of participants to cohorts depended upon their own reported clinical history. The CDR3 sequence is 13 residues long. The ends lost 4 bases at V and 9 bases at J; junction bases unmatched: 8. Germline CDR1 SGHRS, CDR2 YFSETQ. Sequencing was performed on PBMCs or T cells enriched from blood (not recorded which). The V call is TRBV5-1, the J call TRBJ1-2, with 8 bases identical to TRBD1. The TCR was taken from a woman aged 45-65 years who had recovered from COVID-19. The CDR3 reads CASSVGQANSYTF. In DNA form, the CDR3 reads TGCGCCAGCAGCGTGGGACAGGCTAATAGCTACACCTTC. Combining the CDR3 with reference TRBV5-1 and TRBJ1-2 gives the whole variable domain KAGVTQTPRYLIKTRGQQVTLSCSPISGHRSVSWYQQTPGQGLQFLFEYFSETQRNKGNFPGRFSGRQFSNSRSEMNVSTLELGDSALYLCASSVGQANSYTFGSGTRLTVV.